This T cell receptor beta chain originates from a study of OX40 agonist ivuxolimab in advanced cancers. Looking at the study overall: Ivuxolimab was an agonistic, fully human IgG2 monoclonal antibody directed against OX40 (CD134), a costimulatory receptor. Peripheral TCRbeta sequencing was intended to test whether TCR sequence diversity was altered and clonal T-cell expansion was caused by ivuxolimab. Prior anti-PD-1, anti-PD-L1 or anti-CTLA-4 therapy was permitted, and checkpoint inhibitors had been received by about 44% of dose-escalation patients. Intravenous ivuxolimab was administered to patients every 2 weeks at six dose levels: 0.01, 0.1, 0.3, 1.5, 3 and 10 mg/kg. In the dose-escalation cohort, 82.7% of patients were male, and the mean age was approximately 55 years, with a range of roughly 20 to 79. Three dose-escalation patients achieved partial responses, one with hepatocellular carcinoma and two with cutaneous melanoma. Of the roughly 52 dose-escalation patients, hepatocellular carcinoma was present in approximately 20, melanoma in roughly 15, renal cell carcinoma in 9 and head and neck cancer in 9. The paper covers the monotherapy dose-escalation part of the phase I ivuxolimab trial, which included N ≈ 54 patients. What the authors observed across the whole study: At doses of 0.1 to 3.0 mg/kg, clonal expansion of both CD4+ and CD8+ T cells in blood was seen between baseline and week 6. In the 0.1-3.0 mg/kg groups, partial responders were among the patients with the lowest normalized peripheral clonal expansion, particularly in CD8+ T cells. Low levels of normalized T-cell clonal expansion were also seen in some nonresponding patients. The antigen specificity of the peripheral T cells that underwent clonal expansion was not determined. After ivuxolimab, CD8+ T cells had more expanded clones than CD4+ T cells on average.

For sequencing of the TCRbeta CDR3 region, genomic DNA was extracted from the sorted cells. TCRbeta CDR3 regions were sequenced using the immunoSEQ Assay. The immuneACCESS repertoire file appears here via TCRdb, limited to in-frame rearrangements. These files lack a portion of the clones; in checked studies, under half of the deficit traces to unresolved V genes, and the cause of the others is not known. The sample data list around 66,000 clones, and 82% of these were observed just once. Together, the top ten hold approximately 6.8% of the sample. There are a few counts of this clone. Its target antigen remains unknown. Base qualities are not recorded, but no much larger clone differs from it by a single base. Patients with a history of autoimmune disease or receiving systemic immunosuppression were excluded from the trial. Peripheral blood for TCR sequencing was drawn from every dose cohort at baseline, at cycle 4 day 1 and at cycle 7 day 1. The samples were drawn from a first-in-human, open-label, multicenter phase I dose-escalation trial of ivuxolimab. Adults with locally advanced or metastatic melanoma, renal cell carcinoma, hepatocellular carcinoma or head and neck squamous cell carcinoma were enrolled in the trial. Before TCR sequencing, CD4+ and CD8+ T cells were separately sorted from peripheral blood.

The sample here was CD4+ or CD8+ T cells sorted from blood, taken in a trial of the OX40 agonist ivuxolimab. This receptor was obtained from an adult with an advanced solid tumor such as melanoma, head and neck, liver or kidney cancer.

The bases are TGTGCCAGCACCTTGGACCAGAATCAGCCCCAGCATTTT. Protein translation: CASTLDQNQPQHF. In this chain, TRBV7-2 is recombined with TRBJ1-5; the D segment cannot be called with confidence. V and J lose 7 bases and 4 bases, and a span of 11 bases separates them. As encoded in the germline V gene, CDR1 is SGHTA while CDR2 is FQGNSA. From the cysteine up to the phenylalanine, the CDR3 has a length of 13 residues. Solely the CDR3 DNA is kept, with 39 bases framed from the first base.